This T cell receptor beta chain was identified during a study of cytomegalovirus exposure and HLA in healthy donors. Regarding the study as a whole: The majority of TCR sequences were rare, yet some public TCRs appeared in many donors. A missense DCLRE1C variant was associated with V- and J-gene trimming of TCR beta chains in a later analysis, and an independent cohort replicated the association. A list of around 160 TCR beta chains associated with cytomegalovirus was given.

As concerns this clone: Its antigen is currently unknown.

Trimming left V 5 bases short and J 5 bases short, with 24 bases between. CDR1 and CDR2 (germline): SGHAT, FQNNGV. The CDR3 extends over 17 amino acids. PCR amplification relied on 60 Vbeta primers (plus 13 Jbeta primers). Method: immunoSEQ multiplex PCR; TCRdb's copy keeps in-frame clones and lacks some. The table includes roughly 190,000 clones, about 76% detected once. The chain combines TRBV11-2 with TRBJ2-5; D may be TRBD2 (6 bases). The clonotype originates from a woman between 50 and 59 years old in good health and CMV-seronegative. Material for sequencing was PBMCs. The CDR3 sequence is CASSISGSTGRLETQYF. The CDR3 DNA is TGTGCCAGCAGCATCAGCGGGTCAACCGGGAGACTGGAGACCCAGTACTTC. Full variable domain (remainder filled in from reference TRBV11-2 and TRBJ2-5): EAGVAQSPRYKIIEKRQSVAFWCNPISGHATLYWYQQILGQGPKLLIQFQNNGVVDDSQLPKDRFSAERLKGVDSTLKIQPAKLEDSAVYLCASSISGSTGRLETQYFGPGTRLLVL.